These 6 T cell receptor beta chains were sequenced from one sample in a study of blood T cell repertoires in COVID-19. The data were produced by immunoSEQ multiplex PCR, yet TCRdb's version contains in-frame clones alone and is incomplete. This sample has 150,000 to 200,000 clones, with less than 90% found just once. Sequenced material: PBMCs or T cells enriched from blood (not recorded which). The receptors come from a woman aged 45 to 65 who had recovered from COVID-19.

The sample holds one count of this clone. The chain couples TRBV4-1 to TRBJ1-2, with 11 bases aligning to TRBD1. The CDR3 has 17 residues. Germline assignment: CDR1 MGHRA and CDR2 YSYEKL. With 6 bases clipped from V and 2 bases from J, the junction kept 11 bases outside the gene matches. CDR3 DNA sequence: TGCGCCAGCAGATCACCGGGACAGGGGGGTAAGAACTATGGCTACACCTTC. It codes for CASRSPGQGGKNYGYTF.

The chain couples TRBV11-2 to TRBJ1-4, with D tentatively TRBD1 (5 bases). The CDR3 has 17 residues. Germline V CDR1 and CDR2: SGHAT, FQNNGV. V was pared by 2 bases and J by 5 bases, with 18 bases between. In nucleotides, the CDR3 is TGTGCCAGCAGCTTACGAGGCACCTTGGGGCTCAATGAAAAACTGTTTTTT. Protein product: CASSLRGTLGLNEKLFF.

The chain has TRBV6-5 and TRBJ1-6; D is possibly TRBD1 (6 bases). CDR1 and CDR2 (germline): MNHEY, SVGAGI. Trimming left V 6 bases short and J 14 bases short, with 23 bases between. CDR3 length: 15 residues. Here the CDR3 DNA reads TGTGCCAGCAGCAACCCCGGGACAACCCGAATGTCCCTCCACTTT. Residues: CASSNPGTTRMSLHF.

J is TRBJ2-1 and V is TRBV11-3; TRBD2 agrees at 9 bases. V was pared by 1 base and J by 4 bases, with 11 bases of the junction left unmatched. Germline V gene sequence: CDR1 SGHNT, CDR2 YENEEA. This CDR3 has 18 residues. The CDR3 sequence is CASSLGPSVAGVYNEQFF. The CDR3 nucleotides are TGTGCCAGCAGCTTAGGGCCGAGCGTAGCGGGGGTGTACAATGAGCAGTTCTTC.

The chain joins TRBV2 to TRBJ2-4, with 8 positions matching TRBD2. CDR1 and CDR2 (germline): SNHLY, FYNNEI. This CDR3 contains 18 residues. V dropped 0 bases and J dropped 0; count of bases not matched to a gene: 7. The CDR3: CASSEAGLAGLAKNIQYF. Here the CDR3 DNA reads TGTGCCAGCAGTGAAGCGGGGTTAGCGGGGTTAGCCAAAAACATTCAGTACTTC.

The chain joins TRBV29-1 to TRBJ1-1; perhaps TRBD1 as D (5 bases). CDR1 and CDR2 (germline): SQVTM, ANQGSEA. V dropped 6 bases and J dropped 0 bases, with 8 bases sitting between them. This CDR3 region has 12 residues. Here the CDR3 DNA reads TGCAGCGTCCAGGGTATGAACACTGAAGCTTTCTTT. It translates to CSVQGMNTEAFF.